The 25 T cell receptor beta chains presented below share a single source sample, sequenced in a study of blood T cell repertoires in COVID-19. Only in-frame clones appear in the TCRdb table, and some are missing; sequencing was by immunoSEQ multiplex PCR. The data contain 200,000 or so clones, over 75% of them singletons. Source material: peripheral blood. The receptor source for this set is a woman aged 40 to 50 who had recovered from COVID-19.

The chain joins TRBV27 to TRBJ2-4; 7 bases map to TRBD1. V lost 2 bases and J lost 0; bases outside the gene matches: 4. The CDR3 is 16 amino acids. Germline lookup yields CDR1 MNHEY and CDR2 SMNVEV (reference sequence). The chain's CDR3 is CASSLGRGRAKNIQYF. The CDR3 nucleotides are TGTGCCAGCAGTTTAGGTAGGGGGCGAGCCAAAAACATTCAGTACTTC.

The rearrangement links TRBV2 to TRBJ2-2; D unresolved. There are 15 residues in the CDR3. Germline loops: CDR1 SNHLY, CDR2 FYNNEI. V lost 5 bases and J 2 bases, leaving 12 bases between the germline ends. CDR3 loop: CASSLGPPNTGELFF. The CDR3 coding sequence is TGTGCCAGCAGTCTGGGCCCCCCAAACACCGGGGAGCTGTTTTTT.

This clone appeared once. The CDR3, as DNA: TGTGCCAGCAGCTTAGAACTAGCGGGAGTGTATGAGCAGTTCTTC. Protein product: CASSLELAGVYEQFF. J is TRBJ2-1 and V is TRBV7-2; 11 bases fit TRBD2. The CDR3 spans 15 residues. The germline gives CDR1 SGHTA, CDR2 FQGNSA. J gave up 8 bases and V 1 base, and 4 bases lay outside the gene matches.

This sequence joins TRBV11-3 and TRBJ2-2; 11 bases map to TRBD2. This CDR3 comprises 16 residues. The trim removed 1 base at V and 6 bases at J, leaving 4 bases unmatched. Germline loops: CDR1 SGHNT, CDR2 YENEEA. CDR3 nucleotides: TGTGCCAGCAGCTTAGTAGCGGGAGGGCCGTCCGGGGAGCTGTTTTTT. This sequence encodes CASSLVAGGPSGELFF.

This chain links TRBV19 with TRBJ2-7; a possible D gene is TRBD2 (7 bases). The CDR3 is 16 amino acids. Trimming shortened V by 5 bases and J by 0 bases, and 17 bases separated the two germline ends. From germline, CDR1 is LNHDA and CDR2 SQIVND (reference sequence). The CDR3: CASSLYGGRSSYEQYF. The CDR3 DNA is TGTGCCAGTAGTCTCTACGGGGGGCGAAGCTCCTACGAGCAGTACTTC.

This clone was detected once. The chain uses TRBV5-1 and TRBJ1-6, with 9 bases lining up with TRBD1. J lost 9 bases, V lost 4 bases, and 5 bases had no gene match. This CDR3 spans 14 amino acids. CDR1 and CDR2 from the germline V gene are SGHRS and YFSETQ. CDR3 in DNA: TGCGCCAGCAGCGAGGACAGGGGCGGTTCACCCCTCCACTTT. Protein sequence: CASSEDRGGSPLHF.

The chain is built from TRBV5-1 and TRBJ2-7, with D unclear. V shed 1 base and J shed 2 bases, with 19 bases lying between them. CDR3 size: 17 residues. The V gene's germline CDR1 is SGHRS and CDR2 YFSETQ. Here the CDR3 DNA reads TGCGCCAGCAGCTTGAATACGTGGAGCACTGAGACCTACGAGCAGTACTTC. Encoded protein: CASSLNTWSTETYEQYF.

The V and J genes are TRBV3-1 (or the pseudogene TRBV3-2) and TRBJ2-1; TRBD2 is a possible D gene (6 bases). Germline loops: CDR1 LGHDT, CDR2 YNNKEL (reference sequence). Trimming pared 3 bases from V and 5 bases from J, leaving 14 bases between. CDR3 length equals 15 residues. The CDR3 loop is CASSQARDSHNEQFF. In DNA form, the CDR3 reads TGTGCCAGCAGCCAGGCCCGGGACTCACACAATGAGCAGTTCTTC.

The rearrangement links TRBV19 to TRBJ1-5, with D possibly matching TRBD1 (6 bases). CDR1 is LNHDA, CDR2 SQIVND, per germline (reference sequence). Trimming took 8 bases from V and 3 from J, leaving 11 bases between them. This CDR3 spans 13 amino acids. In DNA, the CDR3 is TGTGCCAGTGCAGGACAGAACAATCAGCCCCAGCATTTT. This gives the protein CASAGQNNQPQHF.

The gene calls are TRBV4-3 and TRBJ1-4; 9 bases agree with TRBD1. With V trimmed by 4 bases and J by 8 bases, 14 bases remained unmatched. CDR3 length: 17 residues. Germline V gene lookup returns CDR1 LGHNA and CDR2 YSLEER. CDR3 loop: CASSLKIWGQGNEKLFF. The CDR3 region has the DNA TGCGCCAGCAGCCTCAAGATATGGGGACAGGGAAACGAAAAACTGTTTTTT.

Notes on this clone: The sample contains more than one DNA sequence encoding this CDR3. CDR3 coding DNA: TGTGCCAGCTCACCCCAGGACAGAACCTACGAGCAGTACTTC. Its translation is CASSPQDRTYEQYF. The chain uses TRBV18 and TRBJ2-7, with a tentative D call TRBD1 (6 bases). The CDR3 is 14 residues long. Trimming removed 3 bases at V and 2 bases at J, with 11 bases between. In germline, CDR1 is KGHSH, CDR2 LQKENI.

This chain connects TRBV11-2 to TRBJ2-3, with D uncertain. The V and J ends lost 3 bases and 2 bases respectively, with 9 bases between them. The CDR3 has 14 residues. Germline V gene sequence: CDR1 SGHAT, CDR2 FQNNGV. The CDR3 DNA reads TGTGCCAGCAGCTTTCAAGCCCTCACAGATACGCAGTATTTT. It specifies CASSFQALTDTQYF.

V usage is TRBV28 and J usage is TRBJ2-7; perhaps TRBD2 as D (6 bases). The CDR3 has 14 residues. Germline V gene sequence: CDR1 MDHEN, CDR2 SYDVKM. The germline V and J ends were trimmed by 5 bases and 7 bases, with 18 bases remaining between them. CDR3 sequence reads: CASSLLGNSGEQYF. The CDR3 DNA reads TGTGCCAGCAGTCTTTTGGGGAATAGCGGAGAGCAGTACTTC.

This clone was observed a single time. This chain connects TRBV27 to TRBJ2-7; TRBD2 might be the D (5 bases). V shed 0 bases and J shed 2 bases, with 8 bases lying between them. CDR3 size: 14 residues. Per the germline V gene, CDR1 is MNHEY and CDR2 is SMNVEV (reference sequence). CDR3: CASSLSRETYEQYF. CDR3 nucleotide sequence: TGTGCCAGCAGTTTATCGAGGGAAACCTACGAGCAGTACTTC.

J is TRBJ2-1 and V is TRBV2, with D tentatively TRBD2 (6 bases). The CDR3 is 16 residues long. The germline V and J ends were trimmed by 1 base and 7 bases, with 17 bases remaining between them. CDR1 is SNHLY, CDR2 FYNNEI, per germline. The CDR3 sequence is CASSEGGLRDWNEQFF. In DNA form, the CDR3 reads TGTGCCAGCAGTGAAGGCGGACTACGGGATTGGAATGAGCAGTTCTTC.

J is TRBJ2-1 and V is TRBV11-3, with 8 bases aligning to TRBD2. Germline-derived CDR1 and CDR2 are SGHNT and YENEEA. With 3 bases clipped from V and 7 bases from J, the junction kept 5 bases outside the gene matches. The CDR3 totals 14 residues. CDR3 amino acids: CASSFLGRGNEQFF. CDR3 sequence (DNA): TGTGCCAGCAGCTTCCTCGGGAGGGGTAATGAGCAGTTCTTC. Complete variable domain (other parts from reference TRBV11-3 and TRBJ2-1): EAGVVQSPRYKIIEKKQPVAFWCNPISGHNTLYWYLQNLGQGPELLIRYENEEAVDDSQLPKDRFSAERLKGVDSTLKIQPAELGDSAVYLCASSFLGRGNEQFFGPGTRLTVL.

The chain combines TRBV7-9 with TRBJ2-1, with D perhaps TRBD2 (6 bases). The CDR3 consists of 15 residues. Deletions cut 5 bases from V and 6 bases from J, with 17 bases between. CDR1 SEHNR and CDR2 FQNEAQ come from the germline V gene (reference sequence). Here the CDR3 reads CASSPRLVPSNEQFF. The CDR3 bases are TGTGCCAGCAGCCCCCGACTAGTACCCTCCAATGAGCAGTTCTTC.

The chain recombines TRBV30 with TRBJ1-5; 8 bases fit TRBD1. Germline assignment: CDR1 GTSNPN and CDR2 SVGIG (reference sequence). The J segment lost 4 bases and the V segment lost 2 bases, leaving 1 base of the junction unmatched. There are 13 residues in the CDR3. The CDR3 loop reads CAWSTGGNQPQHF. The DNA for the CDR3 is TGTGCCTGGAGTACAGGGGGAAATCAGCCCCAGCATTTT.

The chain combines TRBV14 with TRBJ2-7, with a tentative D call TRBD2 (7 bases). The germline CDR1 and CDR2 sequences are SGHDN and FVKESK. The CDR3 extends over 15 amino acids. The V gene lost 2 bases and the J gene lost 0 bases, with 11 bases spanning the gap. The CDR3 DNA follows: TGTGCCAGCAGCCAAAGAAGGGGGGGCTCCTACGAGCAGTACTTC. Residues: CASSQRRGGSYEQYF. The entire variable domain, with the rest obtained from reference TRBV14 and TRBJ2-7, is as follows: EAGVTQFPSHSVIEKGQTVTLRCDPISGHDNLYWYRRVMGKEIKFLLHFVKESKQDESGMPNNRFLAERTGGTYSTLKVQPAELEDSGVYFCASSQRRGGSYEQYFGPGTRLTVT.

Turning to this clone: Distinct nucleotide sequences in the sample also encode this CDR3. This rearrangement joins TRBV28 to TRBJ1-1; 7 nucleotides agree with TRBD1. Germline V lookup: CDR1 MDHEN, CDR2 SYDVKM. After removal of 6 bases from V and 9 bases from J, the junction contained 7 bases not matched to a gene. There are 12 residues in the CDR3. CDR3 DNA sequence: TGTGCCAGCAGCCCCCGACAGGGCAAAGCTTTCTTT. It is translated as CASSPRQGKAFF. The full variable domain, in which reference TRBV28 and TRBJ1-1 provide the parts outside the CDR3, is DVKVTQSSRYLVKRTGEKVFLECVQDMDHENMFWYRQDPGLGLRLIYFSYDVKMKEKGDIPEGYSVSREKKERFSLILESASTNQTSMYLCASSPRQGKAFFGQGTRLTVV.

This rearrangement joins TRBV10-3 to TRBJ2-3; D might be TRBD2 (5 bases). This CDR3 has 12 amino acids. The germline CDR1 and CDR2 sequences are ENHRY and SYGVKD. Trimming shortened V by 10 bases and J by 2 bases, and 10 bases separated the two germline ends. In DNA, the CDR3 is TGTGCCACTGGACTTTCCACAGATACGCAGTATTTT. It encodes CATGLSTDTQYF.

The chain combines TRBV29-1 with TRBJ2-6; D might be TRBD2 (6 bases). The CDR3 covers 16 residues. V lost 6 bases to trimming and J lost 3 bases, with 18 bases between them. Germline-derived CDR1 and CDR2 are SQVTM and ANQGSEA. The CDR3 here is CSVSGTLVSGANVLTF. The CDR3 bases are TGCAGCGTCTCCGGGACTCTTGTGAGTGGGGCCAACGTCCTGACTTTC.

This chain's CDR3 is CASSYSGDSLPDTQYF. The CDR3 DNA reads TGTGCCAGCAGTTACTCTGGGGACAGCCTCCCAGATACGCAGTATTTT. V usage is TRBV6-5 and J usage is TRBJ2-3; 7 positions agree with TRBD1. The CDR3 consists of 16 residues. Germline V CDR1 and CDR2: MNHEY, SVGAGI. Trimming cost V 0 bases and J 4 bases; bases outside gene matches: 7.

The J gene is TRBJ2-1, the V gene TRBV6-5; a weak D match, TRBD2 (5 bases). The V gene lost 11 bases and the J gene lost 10 bases, with 21 bases spanning the gap. This CDR3 comprises 13 residues. CDR1 and CDR2 (germline): MNHEY, SVGAGI. CDR3 sequence reads: CAANPLGRGEQFF. The CDR3, as DNA: TGTGCCGCCAACCCCCTAGGGAGAGGCGAGCAGTTCTTC.

This chain links TRBV7-8 with TRBJ1-1; perhaps TRBD1 as D (5 bases). The V end was cut by 7 bases, the J end by 0 bases, with 12 bases between. Germline values: CDR1 SGHVS, CDR2 FQNEAQ. There are 14 residues in the CDR3. The CDR3 coding sequence is TGTGCCAGCACCTCCGGACATCTGAACACTGAAGCTTTCTTT. Its protein product is CASTSGHLNTEAFF.